This TCR beta chain was sequenced for a study of T cells in Graves' hyperthyroidism and ophthalmopathy. General study findings and limits: Ophthalmopathy was told apart from stable hyperthyroidism by a 13 V-J model. Most expanded thyroid clonotypes above 0.001 also appeared in blood.

TCR beta CDR3 region amplification was performed from RNA transcripts. During a first-round RT-PCR of the TCR CDR3, the HTBI primer set was used. A single record per CDR3 protein comes from TCRdb applying MiXCR to the multiplex PCR reads. The sample records 400,000 to 450,000 distinct CDR3 sequences, roughly 14% being singletons. This clonotype was picked up many times. As yet, its antigen is unknown. The CDR3 consists of 15 residues. J lost 3 bases, V lost 8 bases, and 8 bases had no gene match. Germline loops: CDR1 SEHNR, CDR2 FQNEAQ (reference sequence). Each 10 ml fresh peripheral blood draw supplied the PBMCs.

The TCR originated in a young man with Graves' ophthalmopathy. V and J are TRBV7-9 and TRBJ1-4; TRBD1 matches 8 bases. Source material: blood. The CDR3 DNA reads TGTGCCAGCCAAGGACAGGGCCTGCCTAATGAAAAACTGTTTTTT. The encoded protein is CASQGQGLPNEKLFF.